This is a list of T cell receptor beta chains from one sample in a study of shared clonotypes between healthy human individuals. Clones were read by immunoSEQ multiplex PCR, and TCRdb kept only the in-frame ones, dropping some. The table has some 360,000 clones, about 70% seen once; the top ten hold roughly a tenth. The sample comprised memory CD4+ T cells sorted from blood. The receptors here all came from a man aged 30-40 years in good health. Each CDR3 is given with its conserved first and last residue. A D gene is named only where the DNA matches it firmly.

TRBD1	TRBJ2-5	TRBV11-2	CASSLRQGKWETQYF
.	TRBJ1-1	TRBV30	CAWSAGIMNTEAFF
TRBD1	TRBJ2-7	TRBV25-1	CASGRQGSYEQYF
.	TRBJ2-5	TRBV4-1	CASSHGGTERETQYF
TRBD1	TRBJ1-2	TRBV7-9	CASSLDGQGAYYGYTF
.	TRBJ1-4	TRBV27	CASSLWLRDPPLFF
.	TRBJ1-5	TRBV4-2	CASSQDPEGTGSQPQHF
TRBD1	TRBJ2-7	TRBV6-5	CASSFSGTGGLEQYF
TRBD2	TRBJ2-1	TRBV5-1	CASSSTSGTYNEQFF
TRBD2	TRBJ2-3	TRBV5-1	CASKAGETDTQYF
.	TRBJ2-5	TRBV29-1	CSVMGEALSYF
.	TRBJ2-5	TRBV14	CASSQDRGETQYF
.	TRBJ1-6	TRBV5-1	CASSLVAGPRSPLHF